This TCR beta chain is drawn from a study of blood T cells in healthy people across ages. Primers used in a second PCR of about 7 to 12 cycles were a sample-barcoded 5' primer and a J-beta primer mix. Unique molecular identifiers of 12 random nucleotides labeled each cDNA. One entry per CDR3 protein results from TCRdb running MiXCR on the 5' RACE reads. This table holds roughly 500,000 distinct CDR3 sequences, roughly a quarter found once. Whole-study results and caveats: Unsorted PBMCs blocked a conclusive comparison of naive and antigen-experienced cells. Naive T cell percentage and TCR beta diversity correlated strongly. Across the age range, TCR beta diversity per million T cells fell in a roughly linear way.

The CDR3 is made up of 16 amino acids. The J segment lost 7 bases and the V segment lost 1 base, leaving 5 bases of the junction unmatched. Concerning this clonotype: Its antigen is unknown.

The V and J genes are TRBV12-3 or TRBV12-4 and TRBJ2-2; TRBD2 agrees at 11 bases. The sequence came from an older woman in good health. Material for sequencing was blood. The CDR3 DNA sequence: TGTGCCAGCAGTTTAGTAGCGGGGGGGCAGAACGGGGAGCTGTTTTTT. Its protein is CASSLVAGGQNGELFF.